A single sample gave rise to the 28 T cell receptor beta chains below, sequenced in a study of T cells after somatic rescue of genetic block. Sequencing used immunoSEQ multiplex PCR; TCRdb keeps in-frame clones, though not all of them. The sample carries about 72,000 clones, roughly 91% recorded once. Sequencing input: peripheral blood mononuclear cells (PBMCs). The receptor set was obtained from a young man.

This sequence joins TRBV7-8 and TRBJ2-1; a possible D gene is TRBD2 (5 bases). V lost 4 bases and J lost 9, with 10 bases in between. The CDR3 is 12 amino acids. In germline, CDR1 is SGHVS, CDR2 FQNEAQ. The DNA for the CDR3 is TGTGCCAGCAGCTCGATAGAGGGTGAGCAGTTCTTC. Protein product: CASSSIEGEQFF.

This clone was detected once. The rearrangement joins TRBV9 to TRBJ2-5; TRBD2 might be the D (5 bases). The V end was cut by 1 base, the J end by 2 bases, with 12 bases between. From germline, CDR1 is SGDLS and CDR2 YYNGEE. The CDR3 contains 15 residues. The CDR3 sequence is CASSVNPSGQETQYF. The CDR3 DNA follows: TGTGCCAGCAGCGTAAATCCCTCGGGGCAAGAGACCCAGTACTTC.

The CDR3 protein is CASSGTTGLTEAFF. CDR3 bases: TGCGCCAGCAGCGGCACGACAGGGCTTACTGAAGCTTTCTTT. The rearrangement links TRBV4-1 to TRBJ1-1; 7 bases are shared with TRBD1. Germline V lookup: CDR1 MGHRA, CDR2 YSYEKL. The length of the CDR3 is 14 residues. V lost 5 bases to trimming and J lost 5 bases; unmatched junction nucleotides: 8.

V gene TRBV18 combines with J gene TRBJ2-7, with 7 bases lining up with TRBD2. V shed 3 bases, J shed 1 base, and the junction held 3 bases outside the gene matches. CDR1 and CDR2 from the germline V gene are KGHSH and LQKENI. This CDR3 is built from 14 residues. The CDR3 spells CASSPGRESYEQYF. In nucleotides, the CDR3 is TGTGCCAGCTCACCTGGGCGGGAGTCCTACGAGCAGTACTTC.

The V and J genes are TRBV2 and TRBJ2-5; no firm D call. This CDR3 is built from 14 residues. Trimming removed 6 bases at V and 7 bases at J, with 18 bases between. Germline V gives CDR1 SNHLY, CDR2 FYNNEI. CDR3 region: CASSENYGEGTQYF. The DNA for the CDR3 is TGTGCCAGCAGCGAGAACTATGGTGAAGGGACCCAGTACTTC.

The gene calls are TRBV28 and TRBJ2-7; 7 bases are a match to TRBD1. The CDR3 sequence is 13 residues long. Germline CDR1 is MDHEN and CDR2 is SYDVKM. Losses at the gene ends were 6 bases for V and 3 bases for J; bases not matched to a gene: 5. CDR3 coding DNA: TGTGCCAGCAGAAGGGACAGTCTCTACGAGCAGTACTTC. Its protein product is CASRRDSLYEQYF.

This chain joins TRBV28 and TRBJ2-2, with 11 bases identical to TRBD2. CDR1 is MDHEN, CDR2 SYDVKM, per germline. This CDR3 contains 17 residues. V trimming: 0 bases; J trimming: 6 bases; junction bases outside the gene matches: 6. The CDR3 is CASSLWALAGGPGELFF. The DNA of the CDR3 is TGTGCCAGCAGTTTATGGGCCTTAGCGGGAGGGCCCGGGGAGCTGTTTTTT. The full variable domain, completed using reference TRBV28 and TRBJ2-2, is DVKVTQSSRYLVKRTGEKVFLECVQDMDHENMFWYRQDPGLGLRLIYFSYDVKMKEKGDIPEGYSVSREKKERFSLILESASTNQTSMYLCASSLWALAGGPGELFFGEGSRLTVL.

The chain links TRBV5-6 to TRBJ1-2; the D is unclear. Trimming shortened V by 3 bases and J by 4 bases, and 13 bases separated the two germline ends. CDR3 size: 14 residues. Germline V gene sequence: CDR1 SGHDT, CDR2 YYEEEE. The CDR3 reads CASSSRVHIYGYTF. Here the CDR3 DNA reads TGTGCCAGCAGCTCTCGGGTACATATCTATGGCTACACCTTC.

This chain joins TRBV29-1 and TRBJ2-7; no reliable D call. The CDR3 has 14 residues. V lost 4 bases to trimming and J lost 0 bases, with 13 bases between them. Germline CDR1 is SQVTM and CDR2 is ANQGSEA. CDR3 residues: CSVVILMSSYEQYF. In nucleotides, the CDR3 is TGCAGCGTTGTAATCCTCATGAGCTCCTACGAGCAGTACTTC.

This chain connects TRBV10-1 to TRBJ2-7; possible D gene TRBD2, 5 bases. The germline gives CDR1 WNHNN, CDR2 SYGVQD (reference sequence). This CDR3 is 12 amino acids long. V lost 8 bases to trimming and J lost 0 bases, with 8 bases between them. In nucleotides, the CDR3 is TGCGCCAGCGGGAGTAGCTCCTACGAGCAGTACTTC. Amino acids: CASGSSSYEQYF.

The chain recombines TRBV5-5 with TRBJ2-7; 7 nucleotides agree with TRBD1. The CDR3 has 14 residues. Trimming cost V 3 bases and J 3 bases; bases outside gene matches: 6. CDR1 is SGHKS and CDR2 is YYEKEE in the germline V gene (reference sequence). Here the CDR3 DNA reads TGTGCCAGCAGCTCATACCGGGACAGCTACGAGCAGTACTTC. This encodes CASSSYRDSYEQYF.

The gene calls are TRBV7-6 and TRBJ1-1; D is ambiguous. Trimming pared 1 base from V and 4 bases from J, leaving 7 bases between. The CDR3 runs to 13 residues. Germline CDR1 SGHVS, CDR2 FNYEAQ. CDR3: CASSLERRTEAFF. For the CDR3, the DNA is TGTGCCAGCAGCTTAGAACGGCGCACTGAAGCTTTCTTT. Variable domain in full (rest from reference TRBV7-6 and TRBJ1-1): GAGVSQSPRYKVTKRGQDVALRCDPISGHVSLYWYRQALGQGPEFLTYFNYEAQQDKSGLPNDRFSAERPEGSISTLTIQRTEQRDSAMYRCASSLERRTEAFFGQGTRLTVV.

Here the CDR3 DNA reads TGTGCCAGTAGTTTCACAGGGTTCACTGAAGCTTTCTTT. Its protein is CASSFTGFTEAFF. The chain combines TRBV19 with TRBJ1-1; D perhaps matches TRBD1 (6 bases). Per germline, CDR1 LNHDA and CDR2 SQIVND (reference sequence). CDR3 length: 13 amino acids. Between the trimmed V and J ends, which lost 5 bases and 4 bases, there was a span of 11 bases. Variable domain in full (rest from reference TRBV19 and TRBJ1-1): DGGITQSPKYLFRKEGQNVTLSCEQNLNHDAMYWYRQDPGQGLRLIYYSQIVNDFQKGDIAEGYSVSREKKESFPLTVTSAQKNPTAFYLCASSFTGFTEAFFGQGTRLTVV.

The V call is TRBV6-5, the J call TRBJ1-2, with a possible D match to TRBD1 (6 bases). Germline V gene lookup returns CDR1 MNHEY and CDR2 SVGAGI. V was pared by 5 bases and J by 2 bases, with 6 bases between. This CDR3 comprises 12 residues. Here the CDR3 DNA reads TGTGCCAGCAGTACAGGGAACTATGGCTACACCTTC. Amino acid sequence: CASSTGNYGYTF.

The CDR3 protein is CASSLGQGQSNQPQHF. The CDR3 DNA follows: TGTGCCAGCAGCTTAGGACAGGGCCAAAGCAATCAGCCCCAGCATTTT. V is TRBV7-9 and J is TRBJ1-5, with 7 bases identical to TRBD1. CDR1 is SEHNR, CDR2 FQNEAQ, per germline (reference sequence). Unmatched junction bases numbered 4, after V lost 1 base and J lost 1 base. This CDR3 is 16 amino acids long.

This clone has just one count. The gene calls are TRBV19 and TRBJ2-5, with 7 bases lining up with TRBD2. The germline CDR1 and CDR2 sequences are LNHDA and SQIVND (reference sequence). The CDR3 runs to 15 residues. V dropped 6 bases and J dropped 0; count of bases not matched to a gene: 7. As DNA, the CDR3 is TGTGCCAGTAGCGAGGGAGGGTTGTACCAAGAGACCCAGTACTTC. Translating gives CASSEGGLYQETQYF.

The table lists this clone with a few counts. The DNA of the CDR3 is TGTGCCAGCAGTGAAAGGGGTTGGAATCAGCCCCAGCATTTT. This translates into CASSERGWNQPQHF. The chain combines TRBV6-1 with TRBJ1-5; D possibly corresponds to TRBD1 (5 bases). The germline gives CDR1 MNHNS, CDR2 SASEGT. This CDR3 contains 14 residues. The V and J ends lost 2 bases and 4 bases respectively, with 9 bases between them.

The chain joins TRBV13 to TRBJ1-2, with D unresolved. Germline V gene lookup returns CDR1 PRHDT and CDR2 FYEKMQ (reference sequence). V shed 4 bases and J shed 12 bases, with 21 bases lying between them. The CDR3 consists of 14 residues. CDR3 bases: TGTGCCAGCAGCTCCCCCACGGTAGCAAGATTCCACACCTTC. Translated: CASSSPTVARFHTF.

V usage is TRBV19 and J usage is TRBJ1-1; D uncertain. Trimming took 9 bases from V and 3 from J, leaving 17 bases between them. This CDR3 is 14 amino acids long. Germline lookup yields CDR1 LNHDA and CDR2 SQIVND (reference sequence). The CDR3 loop reads CASSEDPTYTEAFF. CDR3 bases: TGTGCCAGCTCCGAGGACCCCACATACACTGAAGCTTTCTTT.

This chain uses TRBV7-9 with TRBJ2-7; D unclear. CDR3 size: 11 residues. With 2 bases removed from V and 5 bases from J, the gap between germline ends came to 4 bases. Germline CDR1 SEHNR, CDR2 FQNEAQ (reference sequence). CDR3 sequence: CASSLNNEQYF. The CDR3 DNA sequence: TGTGCCAGCAGCTTAAATAACGAGCAGTACTTC.

In its sample, this clone was seen once. The chain links TRBV7-7 to TRBJ2-1; 14 nucleotides agree with TRBD2. After removal of 5 bases from V and 4 bases from J, the junction contained 4 bases not matched to a gene. Germline CDR1 SSHAT, CDR2 FNYEAQ (reference sequence). The CDR3 spans 16 residues. The CDR3 coding sequence is TGTGCCAGCAGCACGGGGACTAGCGGGAGTTACAATGAGCAGTTCTTC. As protein: CASSTGTSGSYNEQFF.

V is TRBV7-8 and J is TRBJ2-7; D is perhaps TRBD2 (6 bases). Germline CDR1 reads SGHVS; CDR2 reads FQNEAQ. CDR3 length: 14 amino acids. V dropped 0 bases and J dropped 5 bases, with 11 bases sitting between them. The CDR3 protein is CASSLAGTWNEQYF. For the CDR3, the DNA is TGTGCCAGCAGCTTAGCGGGGACTTGGAACGAGCAGTACTTC.

The chain joins TRBV27 to TRBJ2-5; possibly TRBD1 for D (5 bases). Germline CDR1 and CDR2: MNHEY and SMNVEV (reference sequence). The CDR3 loop spans 13 amino acids. Deletions cut 5 bases from V and 2 bases from J, with 9 bases between. The CDR3 sequence is CASSSRQQETQYF. In nucleotides, the CDR3 is TGTGCCAGCAGTAGCAGACAGCAAGAGACCCAGTACTTC.

The rearrangement joins TRBV19 to TRBJ1-5; 7 nucleotides align to TRBD1. CDR3 size: 15 residues. Trimming took 6 bases from V and 6 from J; bases not matched to a gene: 11. Germline V gene data show CDR1 as LNHDA and CDR2 as SQIVND (reference sequence). The CDR3 here is CASRTGSGRSQPQHF. The CDR3 DNA reads TGTGCCAGTAGGACAGGGTCGGGTCGGAGTCAGCCCCAGCATTTT. Looking up the rest from reference TRBV19 and TRBJ1-5 gives the full variable domain: DGGITQSPKYLFRKEGQNVTLSCEQNLNHDAMYWYRQDPGQGLRLIYYSQIVNDFQKGDIAEGYSVSREKKESFPLTVTSAQKNPTAFYLCASRTGSGRSQPQHFGDGTRLSIL.

J is TRBJ2-7 and V is TRBV28; TRBD2 matches at 11 bases. J lost 6 bases, V lost 3 bases, and 13 bases had no gene match. The CDR3 runs 17 residues. Looked up from germline, CDR1 is MDHEN and CDR2 is SYDVKM. The CDR3 DNA sequence: TGTGCCAGCAGTTTTACTAGCGGGAGATGGGGGGACTCCGAGCAGTACTTC. Translation: CASSFTSGRWGDSEQYF.

This chain joins TRBV11-2 and TRBJ2-7; D is undetermined. V was shortened by 5 bases and J by 5 bases, with 7 bases between the two germline ends. The CDR3 is made up of 11 amino acids. The germline V gene encodes CDR1 SGHAT and CDR2 FQNNGV. CDR3 protein: CASSNWDEQYF. Here the CDR3 DNA reads TGTGCCAGCAGCAATTGGGACGAGCAGTACTTC.

This clone was seen only once. In DNA, the CDR3 is TGCGCCAGCAGCTTGAGGGGAACAGGGGGCTATGACGAGCAGTACTTC. This translates into CASSLRGTGGYDEQYF. V is TRBV5-1 and J is TRBJ2-7; 9 positions agree with TRBD1. Germline CDR1 is SGHRS and CDR2 is YFSETQ. Trimming took 1 base from V and 5 from J; bases not matched to a gene: 10. The CDR3 length is 16 residues.

This sequence joins TRBV5-4 and TRBJ1-1, with D perhaps TRBD1 (5 bases). Trimming removed 4 bases at V and 3 bases at J, with 16 bases between. The CDR3 totals 15 residues. The V gene's germline CDR1 is SGHNT and CDR2 YYREEE (reference sequence). The CDR3 loop is CASSLRDGTYTEAFF. CDR3 DNA: TGTGCCAGCAGCCTCCGGGACGGGACGTACACTGAAGCTTTCTTT. Full variable domain (remainder filled in from reference TRBV5-4 and TRBJ1-1): ETGVTQSPTHLIKTRGQQVTLRCSSQSGHNTVSWYQQALGQGPQFIFQYYREEENGRGNFPPRFSGLQFPNYSSELNVNALELDDSALYLCASSLRDGTYTEAFFGQGTRLTVV.